A selection of T cell receptor beta chains follows, all from one sample in a study of beta chain features in type 1 diabetes. Profiled with immunoSEQ multiplex PCR; TCRdb holds only in-frame clones, not every one. The table records about 370,000 clones, roughly 15% of them present only once. Sequenced sample: naive CD4+ T cells from blood. Source of these receptors: a woman between 18 and 29 years old in good health. Each CDR3 is given without its conserved first and last residue.

>TRBV28|11|TRBJ2-4
ASSLVGQSIQY
>TRBV12-5|12|TRBJ2-1
ASGSQLPYNEQF
>TRBV5-1|11|TRBJ2-7
ASSLVADYEQY
>TRBV9|13|TRBJ2-1
ASSVTSAYYNEQF
>TRBV2|11|TRBJ1-1
ASSGRANTEAF
>TRBV20-1|6|TRBJ1-1
RPGEAF
>TRBV28|14|TRBJ2-1
ASSTSGAPFGHEQF
>TRBV19|15|TRBJ2-7
ASSPSRGGNLYYEQY
>TRBV9|13|TRBJ1-3
ASSVGTGPGNTIY
>TRBV18|15|TRBJ1-5
ASSELTSLLNNQPQH
>TRBV29-1|8|TRBJ2-7
SVGSYEQY
>TRBV18|12|TRBJ2-7
ASSPPGLAHEQY
>TRBV15|14|TRBJ2-3
ATSWVQGGATDTQY
>TRBV11-2|11|TRBJ2-3
ASSSVRTGAGD
>TRBV18|10|TRBJ1-1
ASSPRLTEAF
>TRBV18|11|TRBJ1-1
ASSLTGNTEAF
>TRBV30|11|TRBJ2-3
AWMSSSTDTQY
>TRBV28|13|TRBJ2-3
ASEQGTVGTDTQY
>TRBV7-9|13|TRBJ2-5
ASSFGQGGRETQY
>TRBV7-8|16|TRBJ2-1
ASSFRSSGRASYNEQF
>TRBV5-4|12|TRBJ1-1
ASSLDNEGTEAF
>TRBV30|16|TRBJ1-5
AWSSSRDRRYSNQPQH
>TRBV7-9|11|TRBJ1-4
ASSSGATEKLF
>TRBV13|11|TRBJ1-3
ASSFQSKTRED
>TRBV5-4|15|TRBJ2-7
ASSLATSTSGRYEQY
>TRBV2|10|TRBJ1-1
ANKDRNTEAF
>TRBV15|11|TRBJ2-5
ATSGTGGETQY
>TRBV5-1|12|TRBJ1-2
ASSSRQGQFGYT
>TRBV7-9|11|TRBJ1-2
ASSLASPYGYT
>TRBV9|13|TRBJ1-1
ASSVSGFRDTEAF
>TRBV29-1|12|TRBJ2-5
SVALAGSEETQY
>TRBV5-1|14|TRBJ2-7
ASSLGHISLADEQY
>TRBV5-1|12|TRBJ2-5
ASGRTGEQETQY
>TRBV28|15|TRBJ2-1
ASTPSGVRGSYNEQF
>TRBV7-3|11|TRBJ2-1
ASSMGSTYEQF
>TRBV28|11|TRBJ2-7
ASSSINYYEQY
>TRBV5-1|14|TRBJ2-5
ASSLAGLAGQETQY
>TRBV30|12|TRBJ1-1
AWRLQGWGTEAF
>TRBV7-9|16|TRBJ2-3
ASSLVEWGRGGTDTQY
>TRBV9|12|TRBJ2-7
ASSVDTSGREQY
>TRBV6-1|14|TRBJ2-5
ASSARLAGASVGQY
>TRBV2|13|TRBJ2-1
ASSAERGTYNEQF
>TRBV4-3|19|TRBJ2-1
ASSQGRGSNYRPRSYNEQF
>TRBV13|11|TRBJ1-1
ASSPPVSTEAF
>TRBV11-2|12|TRBJ1-1
ASSAPRGRAEAF
>TRBV13|14|TRBJ2-7
ASSLGGVAILYEQY
>TRBV6-5|13|TRBJ1-5
ASRRTGGGNQPQH
>TRBV7-9|12|TRBJ1-1
ASSPSGVSTEAF
>TRBV7-9|10|TRBJ2-5
ASSSRAETQY
>TRBV20-1|9|TRBJ2-7
SARQTYEQY